The clone carrying this T cell receptor beta chain was found a few times. No antigen is known for it. Per the original methods: A distant-metastasis classifier for papillary thyroid cancer was built using CDR3 differences across clinicopathological groups. TCRdb re-analyzed the PCR reads using MiXCR. The V and J calls shown here were made by TCRdb, not taken from the authors' results. The sample yields about 15,000 clones, about 30% seen once. CDR1 and CDR2 from the germline V gene are LGHNA and YNFKEQ. There are 13 residues in the CDR3. With 3 bases removed from V and 8 bases from J, the gap between germline ends came to 14 bases. This entry belongs to a study of metastatic and nonmetastatic thyroid tumors. Study-level information: Both malignant and benign thyroid patients supplied peripheral blood and tumor or nodule tissue samples, across which the repertoires of these patients were then compared. Whole-study findings and limits: Significantly higher TCR beta diversity was reportedly seen in malignant thyroid tumors than benign nodules, in blood and tumor.

Nobody among the patients had been given any treatment before thyroid surgery. This receptor was taken from a female donor with papillary thyroid cancer or a benign thyroid nodule (not recorded which). Some clones in this sample may be carry-over from other donors' samples. The chain recombines TRBV4-2 with TRBJ2-7; D may be TRBD2 (6 bases). The sample was tumor tissue. In DNA, the CDR3 is TGTGCCAGCAGCCAGGCCCACGGGGGTCAGCAGTACTTC. It codes for CASSQAHGGQQYF.